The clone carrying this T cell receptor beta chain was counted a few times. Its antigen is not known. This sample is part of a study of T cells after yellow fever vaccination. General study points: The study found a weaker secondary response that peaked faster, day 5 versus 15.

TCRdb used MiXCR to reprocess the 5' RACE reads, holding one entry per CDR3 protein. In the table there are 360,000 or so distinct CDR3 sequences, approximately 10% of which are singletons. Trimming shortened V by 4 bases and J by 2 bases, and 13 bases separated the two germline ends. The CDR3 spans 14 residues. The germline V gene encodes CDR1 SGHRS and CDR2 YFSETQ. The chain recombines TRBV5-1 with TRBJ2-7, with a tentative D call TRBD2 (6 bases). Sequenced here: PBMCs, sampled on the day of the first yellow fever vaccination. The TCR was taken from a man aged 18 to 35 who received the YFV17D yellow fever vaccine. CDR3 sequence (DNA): TGCGCCAGCAGCCCAAGGGACTTAGCCTACGAGCAGTACTTC. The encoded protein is CASSPRDLAYEQYF.